This T cell receptor beta chain emerged from a study of cytomegalovirus exposure and HLA in healthy donors. Comment on this clone: As yet, its antigen is unknown.

CDR1 and CDR2 (germline): MGHRA, YSYEKL. The CDR3 spans 17 residues. The junction had 6 bases not matched to a gene; V was cut back by 3 bases and J by 5 bases. Study results and limitations: A reported reduction in N-insertions relative to the roughly 700-donor mean was seen in an Asian-associated ancestry cluster in a later analysis. Association of roughly 17,000 TCR beta sequences with HLA alleles was found at 0.05 false discovery rate in a later analysis.

The PCR had 60 Vbeta and 13 Jbeta primers. Data came from immunoSEQ multiplex PCR; TCRdb stores just in-frame clones and leaves some out. Of some 120,000 clones detected, roughly 75% appear once; the ten largest clones hold more than 1%. The chain links TRBV4-1 to TRBJ2-2; 13 bases align to TRBD2. The receptor was isolated from a female donor in good health and CMV-seronegative. Specimen: PBMCs. The CDR3 loop reads CASSHGLAGVVTGELFF. CDR3 bases: TGCGCCAGCAGCCATGGACTAGCGGGGGTCGTGACCGGGGAGCTGTTTTTT.